The TCR beta chain under discussion was sequenced for a study of T cells after yellow fever vaccination. Overall study: Preparing low-cell-number fractions relied on SMART-Seq v4 Ultra Low Input.

Template-switching 5'RACE yielded the TCR cDNA; a universal primer site and UMIs were added in the process. TCRdb reprocessed the 5' RACE reads with MiXCR, giving one entry per CDR3 protein. The repertoire holds approximately 120,000 distinct CDR3 sequences, with 6.5% to 8% as singletons. Study-wide results and limits: Weaker overall was a secondary response that nonetheless peaked faster, on day 5 versus 15. Reappearance after the booster was observed for most primary-vaccination clones (more than 95% CD4, about 91% CD8).

This clonotype was detected many times. What it binds is unknown. From germline, CDR1 is SGHRS and CDR2 YFSETQ. The CDR3 contains 14 residues. V was shortened by 0 bases and J by 8 bases, with 12 bases between the two germline ends. V and J are TRBV5-1 and TRBJ2-1; no reliable D call. This receptor was obtained from a man aged 18 to 30 who received the YFV17D yellow fever vaccine. Source: CD4+ T cells sorted from PBMCs, taken approximately 11 days after the first yellow fever vaccination. The CDR3 protein is CASSLGTGADEQFF. In DNA form, the CDR3 reads TGCGCCAGCAGCTTGGGGACCGGCGCCGATGAGCAGTTCTTC.